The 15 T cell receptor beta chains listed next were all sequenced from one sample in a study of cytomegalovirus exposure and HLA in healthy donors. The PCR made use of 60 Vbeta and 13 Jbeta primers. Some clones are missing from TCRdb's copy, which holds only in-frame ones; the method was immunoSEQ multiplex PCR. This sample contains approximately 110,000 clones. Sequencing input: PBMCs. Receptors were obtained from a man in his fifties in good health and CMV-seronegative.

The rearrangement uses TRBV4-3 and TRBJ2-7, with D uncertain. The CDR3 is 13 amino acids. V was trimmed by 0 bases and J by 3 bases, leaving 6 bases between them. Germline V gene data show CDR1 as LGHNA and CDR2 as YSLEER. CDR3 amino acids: CASSQDIRYEQYF. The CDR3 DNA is TGCGCCAGCAGCCAAGATATCCGCTACGAGCAGTACTTC.

As DNA, the CDR3 is TGTGCCAGCGCTAGAGGGGACAGGGACGGTAGAAAACTGTTTTTT. The encoded protein is CASARGDRDGRKLFF. The rearrangement uses TRBV27 and TRBJ1-4, with 9 bases identical to TRBD1. The CDR3 sequence is 15 residues long. After removal of 8 bases from V and 10 bases from J, the junction contained 14 bases not matched to a gene. CDR1 is MNHEY, CDR2 SMNVEV, per germline (reference sequence).

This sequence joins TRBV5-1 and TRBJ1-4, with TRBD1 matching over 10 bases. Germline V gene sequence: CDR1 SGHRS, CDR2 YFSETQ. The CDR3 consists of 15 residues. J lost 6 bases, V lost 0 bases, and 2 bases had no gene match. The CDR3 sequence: CASSLGGTGDEKLFF. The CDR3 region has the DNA TGCGCCAGCAGCTTGGGGGGGACAGGGGATGAAAAACTGTTTTTT. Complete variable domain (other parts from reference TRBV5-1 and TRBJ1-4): KAGVTQTPRYLIKTRGQQVTLSCSPISGHRSVSWYQQTPGQGLQFLFEYFSETQRNKGNFPGRFSGRQFSNSRSEMNVSTLELGDSALYLCASSLGGTGDEKLFFGSGTQLSVL.

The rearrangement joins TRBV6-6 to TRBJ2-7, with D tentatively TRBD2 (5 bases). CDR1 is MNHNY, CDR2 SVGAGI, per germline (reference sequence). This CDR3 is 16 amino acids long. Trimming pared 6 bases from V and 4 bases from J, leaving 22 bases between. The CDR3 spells CASSPAAAWVKYEQYF. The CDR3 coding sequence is TGTGCCAGCAGCCCAGCGGCAGCTTGGGTCAAATACGAGCAGTACTTC.

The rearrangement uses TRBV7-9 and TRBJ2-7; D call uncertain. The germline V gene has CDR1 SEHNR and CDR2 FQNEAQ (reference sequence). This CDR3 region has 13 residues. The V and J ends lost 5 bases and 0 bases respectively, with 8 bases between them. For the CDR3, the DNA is TGTGCCAGCAGCAAACAGAGCTCCTACGAGCAGTACTTC. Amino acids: CASSKQSSYEQYF.

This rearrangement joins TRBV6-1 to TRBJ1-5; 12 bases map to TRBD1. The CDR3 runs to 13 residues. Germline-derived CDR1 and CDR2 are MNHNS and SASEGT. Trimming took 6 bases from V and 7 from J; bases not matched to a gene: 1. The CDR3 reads CASRGTGGQPQHF. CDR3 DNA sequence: TGTGCCAGCAGGGGGACAGGGGGCCAGCCCCAGCATTTT.

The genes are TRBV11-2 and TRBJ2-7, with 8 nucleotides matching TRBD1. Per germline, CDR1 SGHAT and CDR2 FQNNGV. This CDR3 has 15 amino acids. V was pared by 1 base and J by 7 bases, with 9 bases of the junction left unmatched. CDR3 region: CASSLVRQGFGEQYF. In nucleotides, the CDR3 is TGTGCCAGCAGCTTAGTGAGACAGGGGTTTGGGGAGCAGTACTTC. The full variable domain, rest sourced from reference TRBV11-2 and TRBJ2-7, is EAGVAQSPRYKIIEKRQSVAFWCNPISGHATLYWYQQILGQGPKLLIQFQNNGVVDDSQLPKDRFSAERLKGVDSTLKIQPAKLEDSAVYLCASSLVRQGFGEQYFGPGTRLTVT.

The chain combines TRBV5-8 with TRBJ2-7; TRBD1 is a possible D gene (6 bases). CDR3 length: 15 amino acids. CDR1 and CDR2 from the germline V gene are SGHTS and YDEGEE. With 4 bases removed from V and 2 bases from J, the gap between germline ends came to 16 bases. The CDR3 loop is CASSLPLTGPYEQYF. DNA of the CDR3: TGTGCCAGCAGCCTACCCTTGACAGGTCCCTACGAGCAGTACTTC.

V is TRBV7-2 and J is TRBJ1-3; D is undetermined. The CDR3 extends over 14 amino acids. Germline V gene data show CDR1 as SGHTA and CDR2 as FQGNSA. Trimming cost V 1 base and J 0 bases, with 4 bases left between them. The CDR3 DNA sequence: TGTGCCAGCAGCTTAGGCAGCTCTGGAAACACCATATATTTT. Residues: CASSLGSSGNTIYF.

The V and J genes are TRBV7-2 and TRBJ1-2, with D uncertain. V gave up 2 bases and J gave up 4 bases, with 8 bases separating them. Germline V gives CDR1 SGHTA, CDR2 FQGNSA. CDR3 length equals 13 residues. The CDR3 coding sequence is TGTGCCAGCAGCTTATATAATTCCTATGGCTACACCTTC. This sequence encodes CASSLYNSYGYTF.

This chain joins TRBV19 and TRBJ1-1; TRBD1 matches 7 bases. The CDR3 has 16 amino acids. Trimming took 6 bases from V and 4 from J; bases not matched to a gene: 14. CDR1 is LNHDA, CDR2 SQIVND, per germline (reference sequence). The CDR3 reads CASSVWTGTRGTEAFF. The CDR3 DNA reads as TGTGCCAGTAGCGTATGGACAGGCACGCGAGGCACTGAAGCTTTCTTT.

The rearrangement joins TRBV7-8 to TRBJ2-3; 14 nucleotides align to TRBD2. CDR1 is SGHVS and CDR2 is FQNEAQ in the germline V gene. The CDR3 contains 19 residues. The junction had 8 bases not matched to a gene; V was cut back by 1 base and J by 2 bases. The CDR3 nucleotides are TGTGCCAGCAGCTTAGGATCCGGGACTAGCGGGAGTAACACAGATACGCAGTATTTT. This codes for CASSLGSGTSGSNTDTQYF.

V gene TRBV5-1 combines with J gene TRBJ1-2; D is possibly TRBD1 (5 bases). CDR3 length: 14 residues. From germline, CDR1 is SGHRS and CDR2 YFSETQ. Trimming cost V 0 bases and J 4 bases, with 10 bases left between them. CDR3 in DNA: TGCGCCAGCAGCTTGGTTGGAGGGGTCTATGGCTACACCTTC. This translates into CASSLVGGVYGYTF.

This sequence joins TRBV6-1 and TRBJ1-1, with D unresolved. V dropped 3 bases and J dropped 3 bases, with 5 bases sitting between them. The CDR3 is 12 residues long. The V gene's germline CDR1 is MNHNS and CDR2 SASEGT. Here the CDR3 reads CASSDRYTEAFF. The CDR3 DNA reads TGTGCCAGCAGTGACAGATACACTGAAGCTTTCTTT.

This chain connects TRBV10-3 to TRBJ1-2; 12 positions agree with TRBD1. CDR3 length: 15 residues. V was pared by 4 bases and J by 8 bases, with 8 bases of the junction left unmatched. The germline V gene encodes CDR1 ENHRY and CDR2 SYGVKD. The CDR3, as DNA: TGTGCCATCAGTGCCCCGGGACAGGGGGCGAGGGGCTACACCTTC. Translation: CAISAPGQGARGYTF.